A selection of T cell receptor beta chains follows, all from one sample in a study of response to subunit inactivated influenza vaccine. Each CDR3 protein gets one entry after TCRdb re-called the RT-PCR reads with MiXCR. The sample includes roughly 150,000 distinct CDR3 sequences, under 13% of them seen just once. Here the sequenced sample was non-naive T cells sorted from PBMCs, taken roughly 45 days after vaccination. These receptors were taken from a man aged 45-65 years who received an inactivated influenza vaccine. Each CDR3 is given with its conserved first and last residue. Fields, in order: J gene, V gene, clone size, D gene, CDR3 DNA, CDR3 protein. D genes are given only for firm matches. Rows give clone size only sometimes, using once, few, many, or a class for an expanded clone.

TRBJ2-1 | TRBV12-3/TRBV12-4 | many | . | TGTGCCAGCACTGGGAACGATGAGCAGTTCTTC | CASTGNDEQFF
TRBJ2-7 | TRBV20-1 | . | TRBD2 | TGCAGTGCTAGGGGCAGCGGGACCGGGTCCTACGAGCAGTACTTC | CSARGSGTGSYEQYF
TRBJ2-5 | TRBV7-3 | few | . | TGTGCCAGCAGCTTAGGGGGCAGAGAAGAGACCCAGTACTTC | CASSLGGREETQYF
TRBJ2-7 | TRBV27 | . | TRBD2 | TGTGCCAGCAGTTTGACGGGGACTAGCGGGATCTACGAGCAGTACTTC | CASSLTGTSGIYEQYF
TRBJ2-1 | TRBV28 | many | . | TGTGCCAGCAGTTTCAGGCTAAAGACCTACAATGAGCAGTTCTTC | CASSFRLKTYNEQFF
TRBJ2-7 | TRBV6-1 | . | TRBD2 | TGTGCCAGCAAGACCCTAGCGGGGGGCTACGAGCAGTACTTC | CASKTLAGGYEQYF
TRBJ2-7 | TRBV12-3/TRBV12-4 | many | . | TGTGCCAGCAGGGCTTCCTGGGGGTCCGGGCTTCGACCCTACGAGCAGTACTTC | CASRASWGSGLRPYEQYF
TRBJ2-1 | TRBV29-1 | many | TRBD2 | TGCAGCGTTGAAGATACGAGCGGGAGAGCTGAGCAGTTCTTC | CSVEDTSGRAEQFF
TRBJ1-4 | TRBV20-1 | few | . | TGCAGTGCTAGAGATCCTGGCAGAGACAATGAAAAACTGTTTTTT | CSARDPGRDNEKLFF
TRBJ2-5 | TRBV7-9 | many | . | TGTGCCAGCAGCCTCCTCTCCGGCCCTGGAGAGACCCAGTACTTC | CASSLLSGPGETQYF
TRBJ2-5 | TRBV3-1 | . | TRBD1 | TGTGCCAGCAGCTCGCGGACAGGGCTAGAGGAGACCCAGTACTTC | CASSSRTGLEETQYF
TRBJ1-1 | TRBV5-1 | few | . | TGCGCCAGCAGCTTGGTGGGCCAGGGCACTGAAGCTTTCTTT | CASSLVGQGTEAFF
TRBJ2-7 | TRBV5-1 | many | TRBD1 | TGCGCCAGCAGCCCCGGACAGGTCGAGCAGTACTTC | CASSPGQVEQYF
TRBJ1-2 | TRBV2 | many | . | TGTGCCACCGCCGCCGGGAAGGCCTTTTATGGCTACACCTTC | CATAAGKAFYGYTF
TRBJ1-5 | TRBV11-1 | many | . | TGTGCCAGCAGCCTAAATAATGATCAGCCCCAGCATTTT | CASSLNNDQPQHF
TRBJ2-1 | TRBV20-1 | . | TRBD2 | TGCAGTGCTAAGACTAGCGGTTTAAACAATGAGCAGTTCTTC | CSAKTSGLNNEQFF
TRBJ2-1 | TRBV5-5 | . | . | TGTGCCAGCAGCTTGGTGGGGGGTGTAAACAATGAGCAGTTCTTC | CASSLVGGVNNEQFF
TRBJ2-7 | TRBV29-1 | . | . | TGCAGCGCTGGGACAACGGACGAGCAGTACTTC | CSAGTTDEQYF
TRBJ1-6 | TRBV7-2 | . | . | TGTGCCAGCAGCAAAGATGGGTCCGCGCCTGGTTCACCCCTCCACTTT | CASSKDGSAPGSPLHF
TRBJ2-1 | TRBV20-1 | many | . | TGCAGTGCTAGAGATATAAATGAGCAGTTCTTC | CSARDINEQFF
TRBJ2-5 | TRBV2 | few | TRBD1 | TGTGCCAGCAAAACCGGACAGGGTCCGGGGACCCAGTACTTC | CASKTGQGPGTQYF
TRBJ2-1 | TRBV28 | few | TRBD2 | TGTGCCAGCGAGTCGGCGGGGGGGCCGGGCAATGAGCAGTTCTTC | CASESAGGPGNEQFF
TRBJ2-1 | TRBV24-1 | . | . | TGTGCCACCGCGTTGTACAATGAGCAGTTCTTC | CATALYNEQFF
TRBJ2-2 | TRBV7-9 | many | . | TGTGCCACAGTTCGGGTCACCGGGGAGCTGTTTTTT | CATVRVTGELFF
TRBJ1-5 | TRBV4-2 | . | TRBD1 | TGTGCCAGCAGCCAAGGGGGGGACAGGGACAATCAGCCCCAGCATTTT | CASSQGGDRDNQPQHF
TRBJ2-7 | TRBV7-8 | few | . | TGTGCCAGCAGCCCTAGCTACTCCTACGAGCAGTACTTC | CASSPSYSYEQYF
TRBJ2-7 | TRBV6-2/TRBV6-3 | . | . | TGTGCCAGCAGTTATGCAGTAAACGGCATCTACGAGCAGTACTTC | CASSYAVNGIYEQYF
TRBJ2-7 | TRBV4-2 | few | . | TGTGCCAGCAGCCATATTGACTCAAGCTCCTACGAGCAGTACTTC | CASSHIDSSSYEQYF
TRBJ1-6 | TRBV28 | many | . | TGTGCCAGCACCGATCGCGCAGGGGCGATGAGGAATTCACCCCTCCACTTT | CASTDRAGAMRNSPLHF
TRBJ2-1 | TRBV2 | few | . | TGTGCCAGCAGTGAGGCCCCCGAGCAGTTCTTC | CASSEAPEQFF
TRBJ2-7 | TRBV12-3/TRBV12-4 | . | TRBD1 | TGTGCCAGCAAATCGACAGGGGGCTCCGAGCAGTACTTC | CASKSTGGSEQYF
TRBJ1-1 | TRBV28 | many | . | TGTGCCAGCAGTTTTGGGAGGAGCACTGAAGCTTTCTTT | CASSFGRSTEAFF
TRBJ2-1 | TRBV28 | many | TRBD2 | TGTGCCAGCAGTTCGTTCCAGAAGAGCGGGAGGACCTACAATGAGCAGTTCTTC | CASSSFQKSGRTYNEQFF
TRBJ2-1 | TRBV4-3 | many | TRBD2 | TGCGCCAGCAGCCAAGAAGCGGGGGGGCTGCATGAGCAGTTCTTC | CASSQEAGGLHEQFF
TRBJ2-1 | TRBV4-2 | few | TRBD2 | TGTGCCAGCAGCCAAGATGGCCCTAGCGGGAGTACTGAGCAGTTCTTC | CASSQDGPSGSTEQFF
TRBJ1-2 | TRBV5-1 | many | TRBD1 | TGCGCCAGCACCCTTACAGGGGACTCTAACTATGGCTACACCTTC | CASTLTGDSNYGYTF
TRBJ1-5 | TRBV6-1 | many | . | TGTGCCAGCAGTGAGTGGCAGGGCTATCAGCCCCAGCATTTT | CASSEWQGYQPQHF
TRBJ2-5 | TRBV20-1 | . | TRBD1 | TGCAGTGCTCCCAGGGGGCCCCAAGAGACCCAGTACTTC | CSAPRGPQETQYF
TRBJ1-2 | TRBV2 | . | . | TGTGCCAGCAGTTTACAGGGATCGGAAGGCTACACCTTC | CASSLQGSEGYTF
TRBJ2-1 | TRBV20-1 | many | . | TGCAGTGCTAGAGTCCGGGGGAGCTTGGATGAGCAGTTCTTC | CSARVRGSLDEQFF
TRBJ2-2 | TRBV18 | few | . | TGTGCCAGCTCACCCCAAAACCGTGGCACCGGGGAGCTGTTTTTT | CASSPQNRGTGELFF
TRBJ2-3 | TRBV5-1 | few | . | TGCGCCAGCAGCTTGGAGGGGCGTACTAGCACAGATACGCAGTATTTT | CASSLEGRTSTDTQYF
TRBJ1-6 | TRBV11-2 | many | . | TGTGCCAGCACCACAAAACCGGCACAGGTCACGAAGAATTCACCCCTCCACTTT | CASTTKPAQVTKNSPLHF
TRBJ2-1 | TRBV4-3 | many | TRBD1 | TGCGCCAGCAGCCCGGACAGGGGTGCCTACAATGAGCAGTTCTTC | CASSPDRGAYNEQFF
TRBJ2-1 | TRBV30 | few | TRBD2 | TGTGCCTGGAGTGCTAACCAGCGGGGACGAGAGCAGTTCTTC | CAWSANQRGREQFF
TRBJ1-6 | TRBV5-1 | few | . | TGCGCCAGCAGCTTGGGCGGCAGCTCCTATAATTCACCCCTCCACTTT | CASSLGGSSYNSPLHF
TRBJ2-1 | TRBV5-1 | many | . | TGCGCCAGCAGCTTGGACGGGGGTTTCTACAATGAGCAGTTCTTC | CASSLDGGFYNEQFF
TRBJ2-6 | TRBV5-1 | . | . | TGCGCCAGCAGCGTTATCACAGGTCTGGGGGCCAACGTCCTGACTTTC | CASSVITGLGANVLTF
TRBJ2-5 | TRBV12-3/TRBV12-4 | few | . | TGTGCCAGCAGTTATCTGGGGAAAGAGACCCAGTACTTC | CASSYLGKETQYF
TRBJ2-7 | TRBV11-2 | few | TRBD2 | TGTGCCAGCAGCTTAGGTGGCCCTGGGACTAGCGGGGGGTCCGGATACGAGCAGTACTTC | CASSLGGPGTSGGSGYEQYF
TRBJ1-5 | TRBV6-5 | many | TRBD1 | TGTGCCAGCAGTTATGGACAGGGGGCTGAACAGCCCCAGCATTTT | CASSYGQGAEQPQHF
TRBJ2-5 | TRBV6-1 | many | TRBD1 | TGTGCCAGCAGTGAAGGGGACAGGGAGAAAGAGACCCAGTACTTC | CASSEGDREKETQYF
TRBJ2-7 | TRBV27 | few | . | TGTGCCAGCAGTAAAAAAGCGGAGAGCTCCTACGAGCAGTACTTC | CASSKKAESSYEQYF